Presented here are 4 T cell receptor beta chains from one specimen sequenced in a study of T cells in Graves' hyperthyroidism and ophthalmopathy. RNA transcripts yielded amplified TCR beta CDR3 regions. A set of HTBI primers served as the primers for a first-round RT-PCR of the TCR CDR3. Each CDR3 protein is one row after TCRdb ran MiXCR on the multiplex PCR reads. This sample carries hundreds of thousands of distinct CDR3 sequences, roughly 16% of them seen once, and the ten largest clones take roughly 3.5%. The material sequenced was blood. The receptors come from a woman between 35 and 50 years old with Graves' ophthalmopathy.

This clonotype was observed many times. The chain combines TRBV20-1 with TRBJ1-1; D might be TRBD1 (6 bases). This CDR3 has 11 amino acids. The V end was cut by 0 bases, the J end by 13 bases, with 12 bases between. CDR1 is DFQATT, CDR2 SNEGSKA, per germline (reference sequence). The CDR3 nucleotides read TGCAGTGCTAGAGATCCAGCAGGGGATTTCTTT. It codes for CSARDPAGDFF.

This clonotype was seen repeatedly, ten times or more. CDR3 residues: CASVSLYGASTDTQYF. CDR3 coding DNA: TGTGCCAGCGTCTCGCTTTACGGAGCTAGCACAGATACGCAGTATTTT. The chain carries TRBV27 and TRBJ2-3; D is unresolved. The CDR3 is made up of 16 amino acids. In germline, CDR1 is MNHEY, CDR2 SMNVEV (reference sequence). Trimming removed 8 bases from V and 0 bases from J, with 18 bases in between.

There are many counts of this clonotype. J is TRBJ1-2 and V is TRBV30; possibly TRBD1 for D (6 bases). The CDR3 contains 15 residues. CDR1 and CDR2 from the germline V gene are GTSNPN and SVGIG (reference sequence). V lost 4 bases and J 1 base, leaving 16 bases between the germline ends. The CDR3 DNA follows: TGTGCCTGGACAAAAGGACAGTTCTTTAACTATGGCTACACCTTC. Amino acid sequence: CAWTKGQFFNYGYTF.

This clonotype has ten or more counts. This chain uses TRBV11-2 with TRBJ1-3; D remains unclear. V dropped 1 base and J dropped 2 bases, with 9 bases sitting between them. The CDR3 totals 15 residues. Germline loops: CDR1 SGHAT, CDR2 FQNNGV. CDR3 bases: TGTGCCAGCAGCTTAGGCATGACCCCTGGAAACACCATATATTTT. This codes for CASSLGMTPGNTIYF.